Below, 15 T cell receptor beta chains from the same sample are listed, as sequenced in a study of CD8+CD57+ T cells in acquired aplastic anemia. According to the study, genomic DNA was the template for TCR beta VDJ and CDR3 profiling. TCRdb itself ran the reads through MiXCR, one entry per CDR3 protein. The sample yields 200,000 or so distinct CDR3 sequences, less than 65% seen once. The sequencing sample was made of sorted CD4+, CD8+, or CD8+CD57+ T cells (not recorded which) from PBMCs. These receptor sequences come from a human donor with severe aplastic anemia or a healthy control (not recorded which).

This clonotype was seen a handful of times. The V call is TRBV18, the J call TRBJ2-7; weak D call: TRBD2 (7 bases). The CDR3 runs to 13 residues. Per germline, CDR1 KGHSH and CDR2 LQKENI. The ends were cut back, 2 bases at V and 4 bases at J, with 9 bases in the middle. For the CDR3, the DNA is TGTGCCAGCTCACCAGGGAGGGGGTACGAGCAGTACTTC. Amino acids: CASSPGRGYEQYF.

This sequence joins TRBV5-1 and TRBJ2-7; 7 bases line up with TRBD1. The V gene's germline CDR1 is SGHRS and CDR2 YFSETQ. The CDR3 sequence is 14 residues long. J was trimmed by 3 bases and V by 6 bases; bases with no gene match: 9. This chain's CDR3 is CASTLGPGGYEQYF. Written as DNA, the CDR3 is TGCGCCAGCACCCTTGGCCCAGGGGGCTACGAGCAGTACTTC.

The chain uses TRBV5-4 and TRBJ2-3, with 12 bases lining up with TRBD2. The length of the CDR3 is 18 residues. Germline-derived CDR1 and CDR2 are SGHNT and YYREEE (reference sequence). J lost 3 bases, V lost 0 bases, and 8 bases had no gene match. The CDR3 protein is CASSLASGRAGGTDTQYF. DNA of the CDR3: TGTGCCAGCAGCTTGGCTAGCGGGAGGGCCGGTGGAACAGATACGCAGTATTTT.

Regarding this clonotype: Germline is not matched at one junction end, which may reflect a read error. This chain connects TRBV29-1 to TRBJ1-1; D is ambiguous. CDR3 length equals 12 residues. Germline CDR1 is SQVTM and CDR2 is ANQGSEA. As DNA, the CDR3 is TGCAGCGTTGGAGTGGGGAACATTGAAGCTTTCTTT. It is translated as CSVGVGNIEAFF.

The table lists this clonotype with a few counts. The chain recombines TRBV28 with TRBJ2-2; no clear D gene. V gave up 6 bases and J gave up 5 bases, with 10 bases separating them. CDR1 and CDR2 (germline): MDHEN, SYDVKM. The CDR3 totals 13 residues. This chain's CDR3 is CASSAGWTGELFF. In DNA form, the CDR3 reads TGTGCCAGCAGCGCAGGCTGGACCGGGGAGCTGTTTTTT.

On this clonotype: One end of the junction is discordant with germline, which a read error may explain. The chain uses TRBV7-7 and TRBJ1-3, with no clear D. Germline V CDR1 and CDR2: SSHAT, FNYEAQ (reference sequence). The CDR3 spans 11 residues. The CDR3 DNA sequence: TGTGCTAGCAGCTTAATAAACACCATATATTTT. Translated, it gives CASSLINTIYF.

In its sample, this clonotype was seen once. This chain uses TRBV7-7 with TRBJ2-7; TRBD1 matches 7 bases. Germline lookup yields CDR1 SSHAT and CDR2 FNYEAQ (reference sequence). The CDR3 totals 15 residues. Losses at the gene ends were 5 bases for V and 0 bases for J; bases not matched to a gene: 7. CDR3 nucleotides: TGTGCCAGCAGCCGACAGGGCCCCTCCTCCTACGAGCAGTACTTC. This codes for CASSRQGPSSYEQYF.

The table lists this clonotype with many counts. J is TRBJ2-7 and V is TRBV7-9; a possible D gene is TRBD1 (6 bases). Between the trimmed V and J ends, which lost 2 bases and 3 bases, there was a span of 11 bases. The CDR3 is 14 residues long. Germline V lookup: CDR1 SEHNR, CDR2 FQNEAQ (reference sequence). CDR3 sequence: CASSLWGLNYEQYF. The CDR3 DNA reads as TGTGCCAGCAGCTTATGGGGGCTGAACTACGAGCAGTACTTC.

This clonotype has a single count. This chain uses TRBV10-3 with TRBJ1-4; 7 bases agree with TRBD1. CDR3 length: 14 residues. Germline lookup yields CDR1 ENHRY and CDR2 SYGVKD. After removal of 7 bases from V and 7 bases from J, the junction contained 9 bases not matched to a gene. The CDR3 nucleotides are TGTGCCATCAATACAGGGGAGAACACTGAAAAACTGTTTTTT. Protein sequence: CAINTGENTEKLFF.

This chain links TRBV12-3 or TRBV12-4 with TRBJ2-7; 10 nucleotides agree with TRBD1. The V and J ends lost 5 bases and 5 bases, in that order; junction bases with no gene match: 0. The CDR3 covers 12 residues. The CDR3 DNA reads TGTGCCAGCAGTGGGACAGGGGACGAGCAGTACTTC. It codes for CASSGTGDEQYF.

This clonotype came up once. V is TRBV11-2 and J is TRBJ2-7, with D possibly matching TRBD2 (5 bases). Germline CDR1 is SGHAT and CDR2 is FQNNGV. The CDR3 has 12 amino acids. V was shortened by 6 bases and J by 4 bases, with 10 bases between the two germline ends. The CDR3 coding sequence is TGTGCCAGCAGGGAGGACCAATACGAGCAGTACTTC. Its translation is CASREDQYEQYF.

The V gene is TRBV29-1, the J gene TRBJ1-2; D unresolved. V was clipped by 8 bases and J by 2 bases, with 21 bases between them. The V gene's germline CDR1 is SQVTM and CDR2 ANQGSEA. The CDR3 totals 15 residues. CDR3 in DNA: TGCAGCTTCTGCCTCGAGGGAGAAGAGAACTATGGCTACACCTTC. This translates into CSFCLEGEENYGYTF.

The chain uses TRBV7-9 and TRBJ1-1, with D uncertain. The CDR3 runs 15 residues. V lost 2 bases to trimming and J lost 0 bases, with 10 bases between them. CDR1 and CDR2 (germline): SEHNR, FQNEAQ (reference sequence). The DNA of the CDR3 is TGTGCCAGCAGCTTATACGCACACTTGAACACTGAAGCTTTCTTT. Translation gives CASSLYAHLNTEAFF.

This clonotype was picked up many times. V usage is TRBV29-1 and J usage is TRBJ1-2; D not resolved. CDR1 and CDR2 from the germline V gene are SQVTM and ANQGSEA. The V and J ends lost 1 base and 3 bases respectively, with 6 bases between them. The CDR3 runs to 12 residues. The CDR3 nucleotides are TGCAGCGTTGAAGTCGAAGACTATGGCTACACCTTC. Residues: CSVEVEDYGYTF.

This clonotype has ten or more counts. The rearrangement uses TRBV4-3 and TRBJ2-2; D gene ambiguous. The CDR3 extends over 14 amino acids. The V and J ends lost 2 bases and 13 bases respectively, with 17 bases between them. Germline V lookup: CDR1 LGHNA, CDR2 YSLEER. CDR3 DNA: TGCGCCAGCAGCCAATCTTTGGAGCTTGCTGGGCTGTTTTTT. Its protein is CASSQSLELAGLFF.